The 30 T cell receptor beta chains listed next were all sequenced from one sample in a study of technical replicates of blood from a handful of donors. Libraries were prepared by immunoSEQ multiplex PCR; TCRdb keeps only in-frame clonotypes and omits some of them. The sample lists tens of thousands of clones, 98% seen once, with over 0.2% in the top ten. The sequenced sample consisted of T cells isolated from PBMCs. These receptors came from a human donor in good health.

The chain carries TRBV19 and TRBJ2-7, with a possible D match to TRBD1 (6 bases). V was cut by 5 bases and J by 6 bases, with 14 bases left in between. The CDR3 is 13 amino acids. Germline CDR1 reads LNHDA; CDR2 reads SQIVND (reference sequence). CDR3 nucleotides: TGTGCCAGTAGTCCCATCCAGGGGTCCGAGCAGTACTTC. Amino acids: CASSPIQGSEQYF.

CDR3 amino acids: CASSEDLRGTQYF. CDR3 DNA sequence: TGTGCCAGCAGTGAAGACTTGCGAGGGACCCAGTACTTC. The J gene is TRBJ2-5, the V gene TRBV2; no reliable D call. The CDR3 is made up of 13 amino acids. Germline values: CDR1 SNHLY, CDR2 FYNNEI. The ends were cut back, 1 base at V and 7 bases at J, with 10 bases in the middle.

The J gene is TRBJ1-2, the V gene TRBV27; D is perhaps TRBD1 (6 bases). Between the trimmed V and J ends, which lost 5 bases and 1 base, there was a span of 11 bases. This CDR3 comprises 14 residues. Germline CDR1 MNHEY, CDR2 SMNVEV (reference sequence). In DNA form, the CDR3 reads TGTGCCAGCAGTCCAAAACAGGGTAACTATGGCTACACCTTC. Amino acid sequence: CASSPKQGNYGYTF.

This clone has a single count. V usage is TRBV11-2 and J usage is TRBJ2-1; tentatively, D is TRBD2 (6 bases). CDR1 is SGHAT and CDR2 is FQNNGV in the germline V gene. CDR3 size: 18 residues. V was trimmed by 5 bases and J by 3 bases, leaving 23 bases between them. The CDR3 DNA reads TGTGCCAGCAGCCGATGGGGTGGTGTAGGCGGGGTCTACAATGAGCAGTTCTTC. This codes for CASSRWGGVGGVYNEQFF.

This rearrangement joins TRBV11-2 to TRBJ2-7; no clear D gene. V was trimmed by 0 bases and J by 9 bases, leaving 15 bases between them. The CDR3 loop spans 14 amino acids. CDR1 is SGHAT and CDR2 is FQNNGV in the germline V gene. The CDR3 sequence is CASSLDSSIGGQYF. CDR3 DNA: TGTGCCAGCAGCTTAGACTCCAGTATTGGTGGGCAGTACTTC. The full variable domain, rest sourced from reference TRBV11-2 and TRBJ2-7, is EAGVAQSPRYKIIEKRQSVAFWCNPISGHATLYWYQQILGQGPKLLIQFQNNGVVDDSQLPKDRFSAERLKGVDSTLKIQPAKLEDSAVYLCASSLDSSIGGQYFGPGTRLTVT.

The rearrangement uses TRBV4-1 and TRBJ1-1; perhaps TRBD1 as D (6 bases). Trimming stripped 4 bases from V and 4 bases from J, with 16 bases between. This CDR3 has 15 amino acids. Germline CDR1 is MGHRA and CDR2 is YSYEKL. The CDR3 sequence is CASSPPWGRGTEAFF. DNA of the CDR3: TGCGCCAGCAGCCCACCATGGGGCAGGGGCACTGAAGCTTTCTTT.

The rearrangement uses TRBV30 and TRBJ1-4; tentative D call: TRBD1 (5 bases). V was clipped by 4 bases and J by 8 bases, with 14 bases between them. Germline CDR1 GTSNPN, CDR2 SVGIG (reference sequence). The CDR3 covers 13 residues. The CDR3 nucleotides read TGTGCCTGGAATCATCAGGGAGGAGAAAAACTGTTTTTT. This encodes CAWNHQGGEKLFF.

The J gene is TRBJ2-1, the V gene TRBV7-9, with 14 bases aligning to TRBD2. The CDR3 is made up of 18 amino acids. Germline loops: CDR1 SEHNR, CDR2 FQNEAQ (reference sequence). Trimming cost V 5 bases and J 1 base; bases outside gene matches: 7. The CDR3 loop reads CASSPGTSGRRSYNEQFF. Written as DNA, the CDR3 is TGTGCCAGCAGCCCCGGGACTAGCGGGAGAAGGTCCTACAATGAGCAGTTCTTC.

This clone has a handful of counts. V gene TRBV29-1 combines with J gene TRBJ2-6; TRBD2 might be the D (5 bases). This CDR3 contains 14 residues. V was shortened by 5 bases and J by 2 bases, with 10 bases between the two germline ends. Germline CDR1 is SQVTM and CDR2 is ANQGSEA. The CDR3 DNA sequence: TGCAGCGTTTTAACAGCGGCTGGGGCCAACGTCCTGACTTTC. Its translation: CSVLTAAGANVLTF.

This clone was counted a single time. The chain recombines TRBV19 with TRBJ2-1; D perhaps matches TRBD2 (5 bases). The germline gives CDR1 LNHDA, CDR2 SQIVND (reference sequence). The CDR3 runs to 14 residues. With 11 bases removed from V and 0 bases from J, the gap between germline ends came to 14 bases. For the CDR3, the DNA is TGTGCCTCCTTGAGCGGACCCTCCTACAATGAGCAGTTCTTC. As protein: CASLSGPSYNEQFF.

The chain joins TRBV4-3 to TRBJ1-1; TRBD1 matches 8 bases. After removal of 2 bases from V and 1 base from J, the junction contained 3 bases not matched to a gene. Germline CDR1 LGHNA, CDR2 YSLEER. This CDR3 region has 15 residues. The CDR3 loop reads CASSQNDRGNTEAFF. The CDR3 bases are TGCGCCAGCAGCCAAAACGACAGGGGGAACACTGAAGCTTTCTTT.

The rearrangement joins TRBV5-6 to TRBJ2-3; 10 bases are shared with TRBD2. With V trimmed by 0 bases and J by 5 bases, 6 bases remained unmatched. This CDR3 is 16 amino acids long. Germline V CDR1 and CDR2: SGHDT, YYEEEE. Here the CDR3 DNA reads TGTGCCAGCAGCTTGGTTTCTAGCGGGAGAGTAGATACGCAGTATTTT. This translates into CASSLVSSGRVDTQYF. The full variable domain, with the rest looked up from reference TRBV5-6 and TRBJ2-3, is DAGVTQSPTHLIKTRGQQVTLRCSPKSGHDTVSWYQQALGQGPQFIFQYYEEEERQRGNFPDRFSGHQFPNYSSELNVNALLLGDSALYLCASSLVSSGRVDTQYFGPGTRLTVL.

The genes are TRBV4-3 and TRBJ2-1; D not certain. The CDR3 contains 13 residues. Trimming cost V 0 bases and J 13 bases, with 13 bases left between them. Germline CDR1 reads LGHNA; CDR2 reads YSLEER. The CDR3 region has the DNA TGCGCCAGCAGCCAAGATACAGAAGTCTACCAGTTCTTC. It codes for CASSQDTEVYQFF.

The count of this clone is one. The chain links TRBV7-3 to TRBJ2-3, with unresolved D. The V gene's germline CDR1 is SGHTA and CDR2 FQGTGA. Trimming removed 4 bases at V and 0 bases at J, with 11 bases between. The CDR3 runs 15 residues. CDR3 sequence (DNA): TGTGCCAGCAGCTCCCGAGCTCTTAGCACAGATACGCAGTATTTT. It specifies CASSSRALSTDTQYF.

In this sample, this clone turned up once. DNA of the CDR3: TGTGCCAGCAGCTTAGTAGGCAGGGAAGAGACCCAGTACTTC. As protein: CASSLVGREETQYF. This rearrangement joins TRBV11-3 to TRBJ2-5, with D tentatively TRBD1 (5 bases). The CDR3 is made up of 14 amino acids. Germline lookup yields CDR1 SGHNT and CDR2 YENEEA. V was trimmed by 1 base and J by 3 bases, leaving 9 bases between them. The full variable domain, its missing parts supplied by reference TRBV11-3 and TRBJ2-5, is EAGVVQSPRYKIIEKKQPVAFWCNPISGHNTLYWYLQNLGQGPELLIRYENEEAVDDSQLPKDRFSAERLKGVDSTLKIQPAELGDSAVYLCASSLVGREETQYFGPGTRLLVL.

The J gene is TRBJ1-1, the V gene TRBV4-1, with 8 nucleotides matching TRBD1. This CDR3 is 16 amino acids long. The germline V gene has CDR1 MGHRA and CDR2 YSYEKL. V lost 5 bases, J lost 5 bases, and 13 bases stayed unmatched. The CDR3 loop is CASSTDAGGARTEAFF. The DNA of the CDR3 is TGCGCCAGCAGCACAGACGCAGGGGGCGCAAGGACTGAAGCTTTCTTT.

V and J are TRBV7-6 and TRBJ2-1; 8 bases fit TRBD2. This CDR3 spans 16 amino acids. V was pared by 5 bases and J by 8 bases, with 14 bases of the junction left unmatched. Germline CDR1 reads SGHVS; CDR2 reads FNYEAQ. CDR3 sequence reads: CASSGPQRERPDEQFF. As DNA, the CDR3 is TGTGCCAGCAGCGGCCCTCAGCGGGAGAGGCCGGATGAGCAGTTCTTC.

The chain employs TRBV11-3 and TRBJ1-2; 7 bases match TRBD1. Unmatched junction bases numbered 7, after V lost 5 bases and J lost 4 bases. Germline CDR1 and CDR2: SGHNT and YENEEA. The CDR3 is 14 residues long. The CDR3, as DNA: TGTGCCAGCAGCCAACCAGGGGGTGTCTATGGCTACACCTTC. Amino acids: CASSQPGGVYGYTF.

The V and J genes are TRBV6-1 and TRBJ2-3, with 7 bases lining up with TRBD1. CDR1 MNHNS and CDR2 SASEGT come from the germline V gene. The CDR3 is made up of 18 amino acids. V lost 3 bases, J lost 0 bases, and 12 bases stayed unmatched. The CDR3 loop reads CASSDGTETTLSTDTQYF. DNA of the CDR3: TGTGCCAGCAGTGACGGGACAGAAACTACTCTCAGCACAGATACGCAGTATTTT.

Here the CDR3 DNA reads TGTGCCAGCAGTTACTCGGGGGCCACTATAAACACTGAAGCTTTCTTT. It translates to CASSYSGATINTEAFF. The chain joins TRBV6-5 to TRBJ1-1; perhaps TRBD1 as D (6 bases). Germline CDR1 is MNHEY and CDR2 is SVGAGI. V was clipped by 0 bases and J by 2 bases, with 13 bases between them. This CDR3 is built from 16 residues.

This rearrangement joins TRBV7-3 to TRBJ2-7; D remains ambiguous. This CDR3 spans 15 amino acids. The germline CDR1 and CDR2 sequences are SGHTA and FQGTGA. Trimming took 2 bases from V and 0 from J, leaving 11 bases between them. The CDR3: CASSLYSLSSYEQYF. Here the CDR3 DNA reads TGTGCCAGCAGCTTATATAGCCTGAGCTCCTACGAGCAGTACTTC.

This clone has just one count. The chain joins TRBV7-9 to TRBJ2-5; D remains ambiguous. Trimming stripped 2 bases from V and 4 bases from J, with 11 bases between. Germline assignment: CDR1 SEHNR and CDR2 FQNEAQ (reference sequence). This CDR3 has 14 residues. This CDR3 reads CASSLNGLGETQYF. Here the CDR3 DNA reads TGTGCCAGCAGCTTAAATGGGCTCGGAGAGACCCAGTACTTC. The full variable domain, completed using reference TRBV7-9 and TRBJ2-5, is DTGVSQNPRHKITKRGQNVTFRCDPISEHNRLYWYRQTLGQGPEFLTYFQNEAQLEKSRLLSDRFSAERPKGSFSTLEIQRTEQGDSAMYLCASSLNGLGETQYFGPGTRLLVL.

The chain uses TRBV6-5 and TRBJ1-1, with unresolved D. Trimming left V 5 bases short and J 8 bases short, with 15 bases between. The CDR3 length is 13 residues. The germline V gene encodes CDR1 MNHEY and CDR2 SVGAGI. The CDR3 region has the DNA TGTGCCAGCAGTAAACAAAATGAGGTCGAAGCTTTCTTT. Translating gives CASSKQNEVEAFF.

The chain links TRBV9 to TRBJ2-6; D call uncertain. Germline V gene sequence: CDR1 SGDLS, CDR2 YYNGEE. The CDR3 covers 18 residues. Trimming pared 0 bases from V and 0 bases from J, leaving 13 bases between. The chain's CDR3 is CASSVDPGASSGANVLTF. Here the CDR3 DNA reads TGTGCCAGCAGCGTAGATCCGGGTGCGAGCTCTGGGGCCAACGTCCTGACTTTC.

The chain carries TRBV28 and TRBJ1-1; D not resolved. This CDR3 is built from 14 residues. CDR1 is MDHEN, CDR2 SYDVKM, per germline. V was trimmed by 6 bases and J by 4 bases, leaving 15 bases between them. Here the CDR3 reads CASSELGGSTEAFF. The CDR3 DNA reads as TGTGCCAGCAGCGAACTGGGCGGGAGCACTGAAGCTTTCTTT.

The V and J genes are TRBV5-4 and TRBJ1-2; the D gene is possibly TRBD1 (5 bases). Per the germline V gene, CDR1 is SGHNT and CDR2 is YYREEE (reference sequence). Trimming took off 0 bases at V and 2 bases at J, with 5 bases between the two ends. CDR3 size: 13 residues. The CDR3 nucleotides are TGTGCCAGCAGCTTGGCAGGGAACTATGGCTACACCTTC. It specifies CASSLAGNYGYTF.

The rearrangement links TRBV6-5 to TRBJ2-1, with TRBD2 matching 8 bases. The CDR3 runs 14 residues. Germline assignment: CDR1 MNHEY and CDR2 SVGAGI. Trimming at V came to 2 bases and at J to 9 bases, leaving 6 bases not matched to a gene. The CDR3 reads CASSYITSGGEQFF. In DNA form, the CDR3 reads TGTGCCAGCAGTTACATCACTAGCGGCGGTGAGCAGTTCTTC.

The J gene is TRBJ2-7, the V gene TRBV5-4; 7 bases are a match to TRBD2. CDR3 length: 14 residues. J gave up 2 bases and V 1 base, and 3 bases lay outside the gene matches. Germline V gives CDR1 SGHNT, CDR2 YYREEE (reference sequence). CDR3 sequence reads: CASSLTGTTYEQYF. CDR3 in DNA: TGTGCCAGCAGCTTGACCGGGACTACCTACGAGCAGTACTTC.

V usage is TRBV29-1 and J usage is TRBJ2-1, with D unresolved. V lost 7 bases and J 5 bases, leaving 9 bases between the germline ends. Per the germline V gene, CDR1 is SQVTM and CDR2 is ANQGSEA. CDR3 length equals 11 residues. This CDR3 reads CSAPENNEQFF. The CDR3 DNA reads as TGCAGCGCCCCCGAGAACAATGAGCAGTTCTTC.

This clone appeared a single time. The rearrangement uses TRBV9 and TRBJ2-5; TRBD1 matches 9 bases. The CDR3 is 14 amino acids. V gave up 3 bases and J gave up 5 bases; unmatched junction bases: 5. Germline-derived CDR1 and CDR2 are SGDLS and YYNGEE. The CDR3 bases are TGTGCCAGCAGCGCGGGACAGGGCGGGGAGACCCAGTACTTC. Residues: CASSAGQGGETQYF.